This entry describes one T cell receptor (beta chain). What it recognizes is unknown. Treatment described: roughly 11-day PBMC culture with coronavirus spike peptide pools or control peptides (ViraFEST assay). The Oncomine TCR Beta short-read assay sequenced DNA from cultured CD4+ T cells. TCRdb reprocessed the PCR reads with MiXCR, giving one entry per CDR3 protein. The sample has fewer than 20,000 distinct CDR3 sequences; 52% are singletons. The data were obtained in a study of vaccination and CD4 T cells after COVID-19. Findings and limits, study-wide: Median SARS-CoV-2-reactive clonotype numbers rose nonsignificantly, about 21 to 38.

This CDR3 comprises 16 residues. From germline, CDR1 is MDHEN and CDR2 SYDVKM. With V trimmed by 6 bases and J by 0 bases, 11 bases remained unmatched. V gene TRBV28 combines with J gene TRBJ2-7; 7 bases align to TRBD1. Material for sequencing was CD4+ T cells from blood, cultured in vitro. The receptor's source is a human donor who had recovered from COVID-19. The DNA of the CDR3 is TGTGCCAGCAGGAAGACAGGGACCCTTCCCTCCTACGAGCAGTACTTC. Its protein is CASRKTGTLPSYEQYF.